These 5 T cell receptor beta chains were sequenced from one sample in a study of blood T cell repertoires in COVID-19. The data were produced by immunoSEQ multiplex PCR, yet TCRdb's version contains in-frame clones alone and is incomplete. The sample carries around 150,000 clones, roughly 90% recorded once. Material: PBMCs or T cells enriched from blood (not recorded which). The receptors originated from a woman in her forties or fifties who had recovered from COVID-19.

This chain joins TRBV6-5 and TRBJ1-5; tentatively, D is TRBD1 (6 bases). Trimming removed 6 bases from V and 5 bases from J, with 14 bases in between. CDR1 and CDR2 from the germline V gene are MNHEY and SVGAGI. This CDR3 contains 14 residues. The CDR3 loop is CASRLGGADQPQHF. In nucleotides, the CDR3 is TGTGCCAGCAGACTCGGGGGGGCCGATCAGCCCCAGCATTTT.

This clone was counted a single time. The chain links TRBV5-4 to TRBJ1-2; maybe TRBD1 (5 bases). CDR3 length: 16 amino acids. V was pared by 6 bases and J by 0 bases, with 18 bases between. Per germline, CDR1 SGHNT and CDR2 YYREEE (reference sequence). The CDR3 DNA reads TGTGCCAGCACCATTGACGTAGGGGCTTCTAACTATGGCTACACCTTC. It translates to CASTIDVGASNYGYTF.

V is TRBV18 and J is TRBJ2-2, with D perhaps matching TRBD1 (6 bases). Trimming left V 6 bases short and J 4 bases short, with 15 bases between. Germline assignment: CDR1 KGHSH and CDR2 LQKENI. The CDR3 is 15 residues long. The CDR3 sequence: CASSRDIRGTGELFF. CDR3 bases: TGTGCCAGCTCCCGGGACATAAGAGGCACCGGGGAGCTGTTTTTT.

The V and J genes are TRBV10-3 and TRBJ2-6; D gene ambiguous. CDR1 and CDR2 (germline): ENHRY, SYGVKD. V lost 3 bases to trimming and J lost 0 bases, with 9 bases between them. The CDR3 spans 16 residues. CDR3 protein: CAISELGSSGANVLTF. The CDR3 region has the DNA TGTGCCATCAGTGAACTTGGTAGCTCTGGGGCCAACGTCCTGACTTTC.

This chain connects TRBV30 to TRBJ1-1, with 8 bases aligning to TRBD1. Germline CDR1 is GTSNPN and CDR2 is SVGIG (reference sequence). The CDR3 has 14 residues. Trimming cost V 2 bases and J 2 bases; bases outside gene matches: 4. For the CDR3, the DNA is TGTGCCTGGAGTTCCGGGACAGGAAACACTGAAGCTTTCTTT. It is translated as CAWSSGTGNTEAFF.